The rows below give T cell receptor beta chains drawn from one sample of a study of vaccination and CD4 T cells after COVID-19. The antigens of these receptors remain unknown. TCRdb re-called the PCR reads with MiXCR, one entry per CDR3 protein. This table holds 8,500 to 13,000 distinct CDR3 sequences, around 41% found once. The sample consisted of CD4+ T cells from blood, cultured in vitro, taken after SARS-CoV-2 vaccination. Source of these receptors: a human donor who had recovered from COVID-19. The CDR3 runs from the conserved cysteine through the conserved F or W. D genes are given only for firm matches. Expanded clones are given a class, and other clones once, few, many or no size at all.

clone size: once; V gene: TRBV11-2; D gene: .; CDR3 length: 12; CDR3 protein: CASSLNSRERYF
clone size: few; V gene: TRBV7-2; D gene: .; CDR3 length: 14; CDR3 protein: CASSLAGRRETQYF
clone size: .; V gene: TRBV7-2; D gene: TRBD2; CDR3 length: 13; CDR3 protein: CASSLAGLAGGFF
clone size: .; V gene: TRBV12-3/TRBV12-4; D gene: TRBD1; CDR3 length: 15; CDR3 protein: CASSFGTGGSYGYTF
clone size: .; V gene: TRBV6-1; D gene: .; CDR3 length: 14; CDR3 protein: CANSPAGALYGYTF
clone size: .; V gene: TRBV7-9; D gene: .; CDR3 length: 13; CDR3 protein: CASSLAANQPQHF
clone size: .; V gene: TRBV28; D gene: .; CDR3 length: 12; CDR3 protein: CASSSPGYGYTF
clone size: .; V gene: TRBV27; D gene: .; CDR3 length: 13; CDR3 protein: CASSYLGGDTQYF
clone size: few; V gene: TRBV20-1; D gene: TRBD1; CDR3 length: 12; CDR3 protein: CSARDRRETQYF
clone size: .; V gene: TRBV4-3; D gene: TRBD2; CDR3 length: 17; CDR3 protein: CASSERLGTSASYEQYF
clone size: .; V gene: TRBV28; D gene: .; CDR3 length: 13; CDR3 protein: CASTGAPLYEQYF
clone size: .; V gene: TRBV7-2; D gene: .; CDR3 length: 13; CDR3 protein: CASTTYSQETQYF
clone size: .; V gene: TRBV6-1; D gene: TRBD1; CDR3 length: 16; CDR3 protein: CARPTIGQGAPYGYTF
clone size: few; V gene: TRBV27; D gene: TRBD2; CDR3 length: 15; CDR3 protein: CASSWLAGGRDTQYF
clone size: few; V gene: TRBV28; D gene: .; CDR3 length: 14; CDR3 protein: CASRGGGINSPLHF
clone size: .; V gene: TRBV20-1; D gene: TRBD2; CDR3 length: 14; CDR3 protein: CSPRLAGNQETQYF
clone size: medium-sized; V gene: TRBV29-1; D gene: TRBD1; CDR3 length: 15; CDR3 protein: CSVRPGQGFGGELFF
clone size: .; V gene: TRBV6-1; D gene: .; CDR3 length: 14; CDR3 protein: CASTNGPGANVLTF
clone size: .; V gene: TRBV25-1; D gene: .; CDR3 length: 10; CDR3 protein: CASGGLEAFF
clone size: .; V gene: TRBV6-1; D gene: .; CDR3 length: 14; CDR3 protein: CASSTGGLNTEAFF
clone size: .; V gene: TRBV7-8; D gene: .; CDR3 length: 14; CDR3 protein: CASSPSGVNTEAFF
clone size: once; V gene: TRBV5-1; D gene: .; CDR3 length: 15; CDR3 protein: CASTPQGGGAFEQYF
clone size: .; V gene: TRBV25-1; D gene: .; CDR3 length: 18; CDR3 protein: CASSPRGLGPLGNSPLHF
clone size: .; V gene: TRBV7-9; D gene: .; CDR3 length: 12; CDR3 protein: CASSLARDTQYF
clone size: .; V gene: TRBV10-2; D gene: TRBD2; CDR3 length: 16; CDR3 protein: CASRAGTSGSQETQYF
clone size: .; V gene: TRBV20-1; D gene: .; CDR3 length: 17; CDR3 protein: CSARRGGSLGPGQPQHF
clone size: few; V gene: TRBV7-8; D gene: .; CDR3 length: 13; CDR3 protein: CASRVLVEDTQYF